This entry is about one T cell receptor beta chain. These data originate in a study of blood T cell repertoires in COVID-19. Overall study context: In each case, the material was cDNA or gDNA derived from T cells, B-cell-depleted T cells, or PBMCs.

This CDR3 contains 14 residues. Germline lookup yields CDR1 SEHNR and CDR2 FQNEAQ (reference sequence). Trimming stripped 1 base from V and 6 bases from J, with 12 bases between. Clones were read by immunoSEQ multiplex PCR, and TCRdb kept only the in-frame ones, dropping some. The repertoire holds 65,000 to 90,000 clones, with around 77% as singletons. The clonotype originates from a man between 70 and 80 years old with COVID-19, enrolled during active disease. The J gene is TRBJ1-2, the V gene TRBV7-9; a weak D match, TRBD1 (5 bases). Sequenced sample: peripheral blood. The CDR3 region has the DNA TGTGCCAGCAGCTTAGAAAGGGGTCAGAATGGCTACACCTTC. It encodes CASSLERGQNGYTF.